This T cell receptor beta chain was obtained from a study of blood T cell repertoires in COVID-19. This CDR3 has 14 amino acids. Germline-derived CDR1 and CDR2 are MNHEY and SVGAGI. V was shortened by 6 bases and J by 2 bases, with 10 bases between the two germline ends. Original analysis: Estimation of nucleated cell counts relied on the amplification of reference gene primers. Measured with immunoSEQ multiplex PCR; TCRdb has only the in-frame clones, and not every one. V and J calls and clone size are as listed in that table; D and trimming were resolved from the DNA. The sample gives about 150,000 clones, 75% to 90% of which show up once; around 14% is in the top ten.

Source material: peripheral blood. The rearrangement links TRBV6-5 to TRBJ2-2, with no clear D. The TCR originated in a woman aged 40 to 50 with acute or convalescent COVID-19. CDR3 sequence (DNA): TGTGCCAGCAGCCGCACGGTAAACACCGGGGAGCTGTTTTTT. Amino acids: CASSRTVNTGELFF.